This T cell receptor (beta chain) was sequenced during a study of blood T cells in healthy people across ages. Notes on the study in general: Both naive CD4+ cell counts and diversity were greater in long-lived donors than in aged donors.

CDR1 and CDR2 (germline): SGDLS, YYNGEE. The CDR3 runs 17 residues. Unmatched junction bases numbered 13, after V lost 3 bases and J lost 4 bases. A remark on this clonotype: Its target is not known.

With a J-beta primer mix and a sample-barcoded 5' primer, a second PCR ran about 7 to 12 cycles. Each CDR3 protein gets one entry after TCRdb re-called the 5' RACE reads with MiXCR. The sample carries about 680,000 distinct CDR3 sequences, about half recorded once. The J gene is TRBJ2-1, the V gene TRBV9, with 7 nucleotides matching TRBD2. The sample consisted of blood. The source of this sequence is a woman aged 60-70 years in good health. CDR3 sequence: CASSAGGTGGKYNEQFF. The CDR3 DNA follows: TGTGCCAGCAGCGCCGGAGGGACGGGAGGCAAGTACAATGAGCAGTTCTTC.